The entry below describes one T cell receptor beta chain. This sample was included in a study of shared clonotypes between healthy human individuals. In the study overall: The study enrolled two women and a few men aged 18 to 49. CD8 memory received one plate per donor, CD8 naive two, CD4 memory three and CD4 naive three.

Germline V lookup: CDR1 SGHRS, CDR2 YFSETQ. The V segment lost 5 bases and the J segment 5 bases; nucleotides outside the gene matches: 15. This CDR3 comprises 18 residues. Assay used: immunoSEQ multiplex PCR; TCRdb lists only in-frame clones, some missing. The top ten clones hold roughly 0.57% of a sample with over a million clones, about 84% of them seen once. The chain links TRBV5-1 to TRBJ2-5; 13 bases are a match to TRBD2. The sequenced material came from memory CD4+ T cells from PBMCs. Subset specified: CD45RA-negative fraction. This receptor was obtained from a man aged 18 to 30 in good health. Some clones in this sample may be carry-over from other donors' samples. The CDR3 protein is CASRLGTSGTWSVETQYF. The CDR3 DNA sequence: TGCGCCAGCAGACTGGGGACTAGCGGGACGTGGTCGGTCGAGACCCAGTACTTC.